A single sample is the source of the 32 T cell receptor beta chains below, sequenced in a study of cytomegalovirus exposure and HLA in healthy donors. Some clones are missing from TCRdb's copy, which holds only in-frame ones; the method was immunoSEQ multiplex PCR. The repertoire has about 160,000 clones, around 81% of them found once; the top ten carry around 2.5%. Sequencing was done on a sample of PBMCs. These receptors were obtained from a man aged 25-40 years in good health and CMV-seropositive.

The table lists this clone with a few counts. The chain has TRBV7-9 and TRBJ2-2; D remains unclear. Trimming pared 7 bases from V and 0 bases from J, leaving 3 bases between. CDR3 length: 12 amino acids. Germline V CDR1 and CDR2: SEHNR, FQNEAQ (reference sequence). CDR3 coding DNA: TGTGCCAGCACCACGAACACCGGGGAGCTGTTTTTT. As protein: CASTTNTGELFF.

The rearrangement joins TRBV5-4 to TRBJ2-2; TRBD2 is a possible D gene (6 bases). The CDR3 length is 15 residues. Trimming took off 0 bases at V and 5 bases at J, with 11 bases between the two ends. Germline V CDR1 and CDR2: SGHNT, YYREEE (reference sequence). The CDR3 DNA reads TGTGCCAGCAGCTTGGCGGAGGGCGGTACCGGGGAGCTGTTTTTT. This translates into CASSLAEGGTGELFF.

This rearrangement joins TRBV30 to TRBJ1-6; D gene ambiguous. This CDR3 spans 13 amino acids. V dropped 0 bases and J dropped 4 bases, with 4 bases sitting between them. Germline V gene lookup returns CDR1 GTSNPN and CDR2 SVGIG (reference sequence). The DNA for the CDR3 is TGTGCCTGGAGTGTTCTATATAATTCACCCCTCCACTTT. Its translation is CAWSVLYNSPLHF.

V gene TRBV18 combines with J gene TRBJ2-3; weak D call: TRBD2 (6 bases). The CDR3 contains 15 residues. The V gene's germline CDR1 is KGHSH and CDR2 LQKENI. Trimming took 5 bases from V and 0 from J, leaving 12 bases between them. DNA of the CDR3: TGTGCCAGCTCATCATTAAGCGGGAGCACAGATACGCAGTATTTT. It is translated as CASSSLSGSTDTQYF.

This clone was found once. The V call is TRBV29-1, the J call TRBJ1-1, with TRBD1 as a possible D gene (6 bases). V was cut by 6 bases and J by 4 bases, with 15 bases left in between. Germline V gene sequence: CDR1 SQVTM, CDR2 ANQGSEA. The CDR3 contains 13 residues. The CDR3 sequence: CSVAQDSTTEAFF. CDR3 nucleotides: TGCAGCGTGGCCCAGGACAGCACCACTGAAGCTTTCTTT.

The chain has TRBV5-1 and TRBJ2-7, with D possibly matching TRBD1 (8 bases). This CDR3 comprises 13 residues. The V and J ends lost 5 bases and 6 bases respectively, with 15 bases between them. CDR1 is SGHRS and CDR2 is YFSETQ in the germline V gene. Here the CDR3 DNA reads TGCGCCAGCAGTCTCGGGGGGACAGGCGAGCAGTACTTC. It translates to CASSLGGTGEQYF. The whole variable domain, remainder taken from reference TRBV5-1 and TRBJ2-7, is KAGVTQTPRYLIKTRGQQVTLSCSPISGHRSVSWYQQTPGQGLQFLFEYFSETQRNKGNFPGRFSGRQFSNSRSEMNVSTLELGDSALYLCASSLGGTGEQYFGPGTRLTVT.

J is TRBJ2-1 and V is TRBV7-8; 7 nucleotides agree with TRBD1. CDR1 is SGHVS, CDR2 FQNEAQ, per germline. The CDR3 has 12 residues. V trimming: 9 bases; J trimming: 6 bases; junction bases outside the gene matches: 5. Written as DNA, the CDR3 is TGTGCCAGTAACAGGGGCTTCAATGAGCAGTTCTTC. Translating it yields CASNRGFNEQFF.

The V gene is TRBV13, the J gene TRBJ2-1, with TRBD1 as a possible D gene (5 bases). The germline V gene encodes CDR1 PRHDT and CDR2 FYEKMQ (reference sequence). This CDR3 has 15 amino acids. With 5 bases removed from V and 4 bases from J, the gap between germline ends came to 15 bases. The CDR3: CASSPGYDRYNEQFF. DNA of the CDR3: TGTGCCAGCAGCCCCGGCTACGACAGATACAATGAGCAGTTCTTC.

This chain joins TRBV14 and TRBJ1-1; the match to TRBD1 covers 12 bases. The CDR3 extends over 17 amino acids. Germline V gene data show CDR1 as SGHDN and CDR2 as FVKESK. The ends lost 4 bases at V and 0 bases at J; junction bases unmatched: 6. CDR3 residues: CASSRGTGGTLNTEAFF. In nucleotides, the CDR3 is TGTGCCAGCAGCCGCGGGACAGGGGGCACCTTGAACACTGAAGCTTTCTTT.

The chain uses TRBV18 and TRBJ1-1; perhaps TRBD1 as D (6 bases). This CDR3 has 13 residues. The V end lost 3 bases, the J end lost 7 bases, and 12 bases lay between the germline ends. The germline CDR1 and CDR2 sequences are KGHSH and LQKENI. The DNA for the CDR3 is TGTGCCAGCTCACCCACCGGACAGAGTGAAGCTTTCTTT. It encodes CASSPTGQSEAFF.

The J gene is TRBJ2-7, the V gene TRBV7-2, with TRBD1 as a possible D gene (6 bases). CDR1 SGHTA and CDR2 FQGNSA come from the germline V gene. The V and J ends lost 4 bases and 6 bases respectively, with 13 bases between them. CDR3 length: 13 amino acids. The CDR3 region is CASSWNRDSEQYF. As DNA, the CDR3 is TGTGCCAGCAGCTGGAACAGGGATTCCGAGCAGTACTTC.

Remarks on this clone: Being one base from a much bigger clone, this may be a read error. This sample also contains other DNA sequences that code for the same CDR3. The rearrangement links TRBV30 to TRBJ1-5; 7 bases fit TRBD1. This CDR3 comprises 13 residues. V lost 1 base to trimming and J lost 6 bases; unmatched junction nucleotides: 3. The germline V gene has CDR1 GTSNPN and CDR2 SVGIG (reference sequence). Written as DNA, the CDR3 is TGTGCCTGGAGTGACAGGGGCAGTCAGCCCCAGCATTTT. It codes for CAWSDRGSQPQHF. Full variable domain (remainder filled in from reference TRBV30 and TRBJ1-5): SQTIHQWPATLVQPVGSPLSLECTVEGTSNPNLYWYRQAAGRGLQLLFYSVGIGQISSEVPQNLSASRPQDRQFILSSKKLLLSDSGFYLCAWSDRGSQPQHFGDGTRLSIL.

The chain combines TRBV7-9 with TRBJ2-1, with TRBD1 matching over 10 bases. V was clipped by 7 bases and J by 7 bases; unmatched bases: 7. Germline V CDR1 and CDR2: SEHNR, FQNEAQ (reference sequence). The CDR3 loop spans 14 amino acids. The CDR3 DNA reads as TGTGCCAGCACCTCGGGACAGGGGACGAATGAGCAGTTCTTC. Protein product: CASTSGQGTNEQFF.

The V gene is TRBV2, the J gene TRBJ1-1; D perhaps matches TRBD1 (6 bases). Trimming took 2 bases from V and 4 from J, leaving 14 bases between them. The CDR3 extends over 15 amino acids. The germline V gene has CDR1 SNHLY and CDR2 FYNNEI. CDR3 sequence (DNA): TGTGCCAGCAGTGAAATGAGGGGGGGCGGCACTGAAGCTTTCTTT. As protein: CASSEMRGGGTEAFF.

J is TRBJ1-4 and V is TRBV7-2, with TRBD1 matching 7 bases. The CDR3 spans 15 residues. Germline assignment: CDR1 SGHTA and CDR2 FQGNSA. V was clipped by 5 bases and J by 3 bases; unmatched bases: 6. The DNA of the CDR3 is TGTGCCAGCAGCCGCGAGGGGGCTCCTAATGAAAAACTGTTTTTT. Translated: CASSREGAPNEKLFF.

CDR3 coding DNA: TGTGCCAGCTCACCTCCGGGACAGGGGGGATTGTATACGCAGTATTTT. Translation: CASSPPGQGGLYTQYF. The chain employs TRBV18 and TRBJ2-3; 11 bases map to TRBD1. The length of the CDR3 is 16 residues. CDR1 is KGHSH and CDR2 is LQKENI in the germline V gene. V trimming: 3 bases; J trimming: 7 bases; junction bases outside the gene matches: 9.

The chain carries TRBV19 and TRBJ1-5; 7 bases align to TRBD1. Germline CDR1 reads LNHDA; CDR2 reads SQIVND (reference sequence). The CDR3 is 15 residues long. V shed 6 bases and J 2 bases; nucleotides not matched to a gene: 7. This CDR3 reads CASRTGYVRNQPQHF. CDR3 nucleotide sequence: TGTGCCAGTAGGACAGGGTATGTTCGCAATCAGCCCCAGCATTTT.

V gene TRBV5-1 combines with J gene TRBJ1-1; D perhaps matches TRBD1 (6 bases). Per germline, CDR1 SGHRS and CDR2 YFSETQ. The V and J ends lost 4 bases and 6 bases respectively, with 16 bases between them. This CDR3 spans 14 amino acids. The CDR3 loop is CASSPDSLFAEAFF. The CDR3 DNA sequence: TGCGCCAGCAGCCCGGACAGTCTCTTCGCTGAAGCTTTCTTT.

The chain carries TRBV6-1 and TRBJ1-1; weak D call: TRBD1 (5 bases). V dropped 5 bases and J dropped 5 bases, with 9 bases sitting between them. From germline, CDR1 is MNHNS and CDR2 SASEGT. CDR3 length equals 12 residues. CDR3 amino acids: CASSQGQTEAFF. The CDR3 bases are TGTGCCAGCAGTCAAGGACAAACTGAAGCTTTCTTT.

The DNA for the CDR3 is TGCGCCAGCAGCATCGAGACAGGATCTGGAAACACCATATATTTT. It encodes CASSIETGSGNTIYF. This chain uses TRBV5-1 with TRBJ1-3, with D maybe TRBD1 (6 bases). The CDR3 runs to 15 residues. The germline V and J ends were trimmed by 4 bases and 1 base, with 12 bases remaining between them. Germline-derived CDR1 and CDR2 are SGHRS and YFSETQ.

The chain recombines TRBV5-1 with TRBJ2-3, with D possibly being TRBD1 (6 bases). The V and J ends lost 4 bases and 3 bases respectively, with 18 bases between them. The germline V gene encodes CDR1 SGHRS and CDR2 YFSETQ. This CDR3 comprises 16 residues. CDR3 protein: CASSVQGTTTTDTQYF. For the CDR3, the DNA is TGCGCCAGCAGCGTACAGGGAACAACGACGACAGATACGCAGTATTTT.

This chain uses TRBV19 with TRBJ1-2, with TRBD1 identical over 7 bases. CDR3 length: 13 amino acids. V trimming: 7 bases; J trimming: 4 bases; junction bases outside the gene matches: 6. The V gene's germline CDR1 is LNHDA and CDR2 SQIVND (reference sequence). The DNA for the CDR3 is TGTGCCAGTACCTCACGGACAGGCTATGGCTACACCTTC. Translating gives CASTSRTGYGYTF.

The V and J genes are TRBV29-1 and TRBJ1-4; D not resolved. From germline, CDR1 is SQVTM and CDR2 ANQGSEA. This CDR3 has 15 residues. V gave up 0 bases and J gave up 3 bases, with 11 bases separating them. CDR3 protein: CSVEDRGSPNEKLFF. The DNA of the CDR3 is TGCAGCGTTGAAGATCGCGGCAGCCCTAATGAAAAACTGTTTTTT.

A single count supports this clone. The V gene is TRBV4-3, the J gene TRBJ1-3; D perhaps matches TRBD1 (5 bases). The V gene's germline CDR1 is LGHNA and CDR2 YSLEER. Deletions cut 0 bases from V and 6 bases from J, with 12 bases between. The CDR3 runs 15 residues. CDR3 sequence reads: CASSQEPGQVNTIYF. The CDR3 bases are TGCGCCAGCAGCCAAGAACCAGGGCAGGTAAACACCATATATTTT.

This sequence joins TRBV4-3 and TRBJ2-5, with TRBD2 as a possible D gene (6 bases). Germline values: CDR1 LGHNA, CDR2 YSLEER. The V gene lost 0 bases and the J gene lost 5 bases, with 16 bases spanning the gap. This CDR3 is 16 amino acids long. CDR3 protein: CASSQERRGKGETQYF. The CDR3 DNA is TGCGCCAGCAGCCAAGAGCGGCGGGGTAAGGGGGAGACCCAGTACTTC.

This chain links TRBV18 with TRBJ2-3, with D possibly matching TRBD2 (5 bases). Germline CDR1 is KGHSH and CDR2 is LQKENI. V lost 3 bases, J lost 0 bases, and 10 bases lay in between. This CDR3 region has 15 residues. The CDR3 nucleotides read TGTGCCAGCTCACCGCGGGCTACTAGCACAGATACGCAGTATTTT. This codes for CASSPRATSTDTQYF.

The J gene is TRBJ2-3, the V gene TRBV11-2; 8 bases are a match to TRBD1. Germline V gives CDR1 SGHAT, CDR2 FQNNGV. The CDR3 has 15 residues. V shed 5 bases, J shed 0 bases, and the junction held 4 bases outside the gene matches. The CDR3 DNA reads as TGTGCCAGCAGCAAGGGACAGGCGAGCACAGATACGCAGTATTTT. This translates into CASSKGQASTDTQYF.

The gene calls are TRBV6-5 and TRBJ2-3; TRBD1 is a possible D gene (6 bases). The CDR3 is 15 amino acids. Germline V gives CDR1 MNHEY, CDR2 SVGAGI. Trimming removed 2 bases from V and 0 bases from J, with 9 bases in between. The CDR3, as DNA: TGTGCCAGCAGTTACAGGACAGCTAGCACAGATACGCAGTATTTT. Translated, it gives CASSYRTASTDTQYF.

The chain couples TRBV11-3 to TRBJ2-7; 8 positions match TRBD1. This CDR3 spans 14 amino acids. The germline CDR1 and CDR2 sequences are SGHNT and YENEEA. Trimming cost V 2 bases and J 6 bases; bases outside gene matches: 6. The CDR3 reads CASSLPGQVSEQYF. The CDR3 bases are TGTGCCAGCAGCTTACCGGGACAGGTATCCGAGCAGTACTTC.

The gene calls are TRBV18 and TRBJ1-4; D is ambiguous. Looked up from germline, CDR1 is KGHSH and CDR2 is LQKENI. V lost 2 bases and J 8 bases, leaving 9 bases between the germline ends. The CDR3 length is 13 residues. The CDR3 sequence is CASSPSPREKLFF. The CDR3 DNA reads as TGTGCCAGCTCACCATCGCCCCGGGAAAAACTGTTTTTT.

The chain links TRBV7-9 to TRBJ2-7; a possible D gene is TRBD1 (5 bases). Between the trimmed V and J ends, which lost 1 base and 5 bases, there was a span of 12 bases. The CDR3 length is 14 residues. Germline-derived CDR1 and CDR2 are SEHNR and FQNEAQ (reference sequence). CDR3 coding DNA: TGTGCCAGCAGCTTAGTGGCAGGGCCCCACGAGCAGTACTTC. This codes for CASSLVAGPHEQYF. The full variable domain, with the rest looked up from reference TRBV7-9 and TRBJ2-7, is DTGVSQNPRHKITKRGQNVTFRCDPISEHNRLYWYRQTLGQGPEFLTYFQNEAQLEKSRLLSDRFSAERPKGSFSTLEIQRTEQGDSAMYLCASSLVAGPHEQYFGPGTRLTVT.

This chain joins TRBV28 and TRBJ1-1; the match to TRBD1 covers 12 bases. There are 14 residues in the CDR3. Germline V gene lookup returns CDR1 MDHEN and CDR2 SYDVKM. After removal of 5 bases from V and 6 bases from J, the junction contained 4 bases not matched to a gene. In nucleotides, the CDR3 is TGTGCCAGCAGTCAGGGGACAGGGGGCTCTGAAGCTTTCTTT. Translated: CASSQGTGGSEAFF.